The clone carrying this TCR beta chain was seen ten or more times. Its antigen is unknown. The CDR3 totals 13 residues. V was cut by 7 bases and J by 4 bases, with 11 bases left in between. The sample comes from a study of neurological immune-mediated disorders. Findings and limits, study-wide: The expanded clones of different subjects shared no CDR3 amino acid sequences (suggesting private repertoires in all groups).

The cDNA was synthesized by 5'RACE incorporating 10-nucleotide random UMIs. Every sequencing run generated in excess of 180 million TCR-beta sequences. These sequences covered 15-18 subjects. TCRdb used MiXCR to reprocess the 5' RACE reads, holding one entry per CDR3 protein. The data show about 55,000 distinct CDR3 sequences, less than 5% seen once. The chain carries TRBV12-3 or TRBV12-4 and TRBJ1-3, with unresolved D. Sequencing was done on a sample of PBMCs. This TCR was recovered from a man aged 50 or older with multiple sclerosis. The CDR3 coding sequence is TGTGCCAGCACCCACTCGGCGGGAAACACCATATATTTT. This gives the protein CASTHSAGNTIYF.